This TCR beta chain was captured by sequencing in a study of blood T cells in healthy people across ages. Background on the study: About one barcoded TCR beta cDNA was captured per two T cells. Notes on the study in general: The percentage of naive T cells correlated strongly with TCR beta diversity. While age rose, TCR beta diversity per million T cells dropped in a roughly linear way.

Concerning this clonotype: Its specificity is unknown.

For the second PCR, which ran for about 7 to 12 cycles, a sample-barcoded 5' primer and a J-beta primer mix were used. TCRdb re-called the 5' RACE reads through MiXCR, storing one row per CDR3 protein. The sample holds some 900,000 distinct CDR3 sequences, 29% seen once. Germline CDR1 reads SGHTA; CDR2 reads FQGNSA. This CDR3 contains 18 residues. The trim removed 1 base at V and 5 bases at J, leaving 14 bases unmatched. The sequenced sample was blood. The rearrangement uses TRBV7-2 and TRBJ2-4; 7 nucleotides line up with TRBD1. The receptor comes from a woman older than 75 in good health. CDR3 nucleotide sequence: TGTGCCAGCAGCTTAGGATCCCCGGACAGGATGGGGCAAAACATTCAGTACTTC. It yields the protein CASSLGSPDRMGQNIQYF.